The T cell receptor (beta chain) under discussion was sequenced for a study of blood T cells in healthy people across ages. Study results and limitations: As naive T cell percentage varied, TCR beta diversity correlated strongly with it. Naive CD4+ cells and diversity were both higher in long-lived donors than in aged donors.

A second PCR of roughly 7 to 11 cycles used a sample-barcoded 5' primer and a J-beta primer mix. TCRdb re-called the 5' RACE reads through MiXCR, storing one row per CDR3 protein. The table includes roughly 930,000 distinct CDR3 sequences, roughly 52% detected once. To note about this clonotype: Its antigen is as yet unknown.

Per germline, CDR1 SEHNR and CDR2 FQNEAQ (reference sequence). V lost 5 bases and J lost 9, with 17 bases in between. The CDR3 has 15 amino acids. The chain recombines TRBV7-9 with TRBJ1-6; no clear D. This TCR was recovered from a man aged 30 to 45 in good health. The sample consisted of blood. In DNA form, the CDR3 reads TGTGCCAGCAGCCCCTACGGGGAAGCTAGTTCACCCCTCCACTTT. Encoded protein: CASSPYGEASSPLHF. Full variable domain (rest looked up from reference TRBV7-9 and TRBJ1-6): DTGVSQNPRHKITKRGQNVTFRCDPISEHNRLYWYRQTLGQGPEFLTYFQNEAQLEKSRLLSDRFSAERPKGSFSTLEIQRTEQGDSAMYLCASSPYGEASSPLHFGNGTRLTVT.